This T cell receptor beta chain comes out of a study of read filtering for tumor transcriptome and immune sequencing. Study context: 8 or 9 patients were R-ISS I, some 15 were R-ISS II, roughly seven were R-ISS III. Transcriptome libraries were built from DNase-treated RNA.

This clonotype was seen ten or more times. The junction and the germline gene differ at one end; a read error may be behind it. The V gene's germline CDR1 is SQVTM and CDR2 ANQGSEA. This CDR3 has 13 residues. This library used about 360 ng RNA and molecular barcoded adaptors spanning alpha/delta and beta/gamma chains. MiXCR, run by TCRdb on the reads, gives a single entry per CDR3 protein. The sample consists of about 86,000 distinct CDR3 sequences, 10% to 15% of them appearing once. This receptor was identified in a donor at least 40 years old with multiple myeloma. This chain joins TRBV29-1 and TRBJ2-1; D is undetermined. The material sequenced was a population of CD138-negative cells sorted from bone marrow. CDR3 in amino acids: CSVESQAANGQFF. The CDR3, as DNA: TGCAGCGTTGAATCCCAGGCGGCCAATGGGCAGTTCTTC.